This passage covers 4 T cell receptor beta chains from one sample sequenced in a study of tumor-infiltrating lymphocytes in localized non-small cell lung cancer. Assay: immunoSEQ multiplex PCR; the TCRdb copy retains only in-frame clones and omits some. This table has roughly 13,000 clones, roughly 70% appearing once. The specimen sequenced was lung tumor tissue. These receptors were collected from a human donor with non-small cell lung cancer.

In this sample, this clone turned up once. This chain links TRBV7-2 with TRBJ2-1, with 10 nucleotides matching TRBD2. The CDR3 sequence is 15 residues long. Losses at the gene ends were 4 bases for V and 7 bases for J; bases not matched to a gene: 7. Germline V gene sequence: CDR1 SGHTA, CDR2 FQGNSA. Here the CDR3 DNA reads TGTGCCAGCAGCTCCTTAGCGGGGGGCCGGAATGAGCAGTTCTTC. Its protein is CASSSLAGGRNEQFF.

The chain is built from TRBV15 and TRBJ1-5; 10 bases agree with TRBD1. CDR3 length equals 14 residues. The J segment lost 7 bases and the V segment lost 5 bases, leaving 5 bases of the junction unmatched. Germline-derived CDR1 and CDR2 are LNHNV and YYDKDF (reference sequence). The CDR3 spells CATSVGTGVQPQHF. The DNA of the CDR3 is TGTGCCACCAGCGTGGGGACAGGGGTACAGCCCCAGCATTTT.

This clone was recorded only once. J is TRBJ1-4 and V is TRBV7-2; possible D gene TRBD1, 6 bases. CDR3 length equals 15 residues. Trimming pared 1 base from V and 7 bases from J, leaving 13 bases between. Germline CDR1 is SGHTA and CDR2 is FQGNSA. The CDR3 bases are TGTGCCAGCAGCTTAGAGTTGTACAGGGTTGAAAAACTGTTTTTT. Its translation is CASSLELYRVEKLFF.

CDR3 sequence reads: CSITGLAGNTIYF. CDR3 nucleotides: TGCAGCATTACAGGGTTGGCTGGAAACACCATATATTTT. The V gene is TRBV29-1, the J gene TRBJ1-3, with a weak D call TRBD1 (6 bases). The germline V gene has CDR1 SQVTM and CDR2 ANQGSEA. Trimming cost V 8 bases and J 2 bases, with 13 bases left between them. CDR3 length: 13 residues.